These 28 T cell receptor beta chains originate from one sample sequenced in a study of cytomegalovirus exposure and HLA in healthy donors. The PCR made use of 60 Vbeta and 13 Jbeta primers. Data came from immunoSEQ multiplex PCR; TCRdb stores just in-frame clones and leaves some out. The sample carries about 120,000 clones, roughly a sixth recorded once. The source material was PBMCs. Receptors were obtained from a female donor in good health and CMV-seropositive.

The chain is built from TRBV6-5 and TRBJ2-7; D unresolved. This CDR3 comprises 14 residues. The V end was cut by 3 bases, the J end by 4 bases, with 13 bases between. Germline V gene sequence: CDR1 MNHEY, CDR2 SVGAGI. This chain's CDR3 is CASSYLQAGYEQYF. In DNA, the CDR3 is TGTGCCAGCAGTTATCTGCAGGCTGGATACGAGCAGTACTTC.

This clone came up a few times. CDR3 sequence: CAISESGVATDTQYF. CDR3 in DNA: TGTGCCATCAGTGAGTCGGGAGTAGCCACAGATACGCAGTATTTT. V is TRBV10-3 and J is TRBJ2-3, with a weak D call TRBD2 (5 bases). Germline values: CDR1 ENHRY, CDR2 SYGVKD. There are 15 residues in the CDR3. V dropped 0 bases and J dropped 2 bases, with 9 bases sitting between them.

This clone appeared a few times. This rearrangement joins TRBV19 to TRBJ2-7; maybe TRBD2 (6 bases). The V end lost 5 bases, the J end lost 1 base, and 9 bases lay between the germline ends. The germline gives CDR1 LNHDA, CDR2 SQIVND (reference sequence). The CDR3 runs 13 residues. The CDR3 here is CASSRDWSYEQYF. DNA of the CDR3: TGTGCCAGTAGTCGGGACTGGTCCTACGAGCAGTACTTC.

This clone was counted between two and nine times. The chain couples TRBV4-3 to TRBJ2-3, with 13 bases fitting TRBD2. The CDR3 is made up of 19 amino acids. CDR1 and CDR2 from the germline V gene are LGHNA and YSLEER. V gave up 4 bases and J gave up 8 bases; unmatched junction bases: 18. The CDR3 DNA reads as TGCGCCAGCAGCCCCCGACTAGCGGGGGGCAGAACGGGTTGGGGTACGCAGTATTTT. Translation gives CASSPRLAGGRTGWGTQYF.

A few counts support this clone. V and J are TRBV29-1 and TRBJ2-3; 9 bases are shared with TRBD2. The V gene's germline CDR1 is SQVTM and CDR2 ANQGSEA. With 4 bases clipped from V and 0 bases from J, the junction kept 5 bases outside the gene matches. The CDR3 is made up of 15 amino acids. The CDR3 region has the DNA TGCAGCGTTGTATTCGCGGGAGGGAGCACAGATACGCAGTATTTT. Translating it yields CSVVFAGGSTDTQYF.

This clone was counted only a few times. The rearrangement uses TRBV7-2 and TRBJ2-2; D is undetermined. V was shortened by 5 bases and J by 6 bases, with 7 bases between the two germline ends. Germline V gene sequence: CDR1 SGHTA, CDR2 FQGNSA. This CDR3 spans 12 amino acids. This chain's CDR3 is CASSVVSGELFF. DNA of the CDR3: TGTGCCAGCAGCGTCGTTTCCGGGGAGCTGTTTTTT.

V and J are TRBV7-8 and TRBJ2-3, with D unresolved. The germline V gene has CDR1 SGHVS and CDR2 FQNEAQ. The CDR3 spans 13 residues. The V end lost 8 bases, the J end lost 6 bases, and 15 bases lay between the germline ends. In DNA, the CDR3 is TGTGCCAGCCAGCGAAGAGGTGCCGATACGCAGTATTTT. It is translated as CASQRRGADTQYF.

The V gene is TRBV27, the J gene TRBJ1-2, with 10 nucleotides matching TRBD1. The CDR3 runs 15 residues. V lost 5 bases and J lost 7; bases outside the gene matches: 10. Germline V gene data show CDR1 as MNHEY and CDR2 as SMNVEV (reference sequence). The CDR3 sequence: CASSLGQGEFGGYTF. The CDR3 DNA follows: TGTGCCAGCAGTCTTGGACAGGGGGAATTCGGTGGCTACACCTTC.

The chain carries TRBV28 and TRBJ2-5; D perhaps matches TRBD1 (5 bases). CDR1 is MDHEN, CDR2 SYDVKM, per germline. The CDR3 sequence is 15 residues long. V dropped 6 bases and J dropped 5 bases, with 19 bases sitting between them. The CDR3 sequence is CASSPQQVLGETQYF. Written as DNA, the CDR3 is TGTGCCAGCAGCCCGCAACAGGTTTTGGGTGAGACCCAGTACTTC.

This clone appeared a few times. V gene TRBV2 combines with J gene TRBJ2-2, with 7 positions matching TRBD1. The CDR3 runs to 14 residues. Germline V gene data show CDR1 as SNHLY and CDR2 as FYNNEI. The V segment lost 8 bases and the J segment 0 bases; nucleotides outside the gene matches: 3. DNA of the CDR3: TGTGCCAGCCAGGGACAGACGAACACCGGGGAGCTGTTTTTT. Its translation: CASQGQTNTGELFF.

The chain uses TRBV5-1 and TRBJ1-2; 11 nucleotides line up with TRBD1. Trimming at V came to 0 bases and at J to 1 base, leaving 14 bases not matched to a gene. There are 20 residues in the CDR3. Germline assignment: CDR1 SGHRS and CDR2 YFSETQ. This CDR3 reads CASSLGDRGYSGTRNYGYTF. CDR3 DNA: TGCGCCAGCAGCTTGGGGGACAGGGGGTACTCGGGTACTCGTAACTATGGCTACACCTTC.

This clone came up a few times. This chain joins TRBV5-6 and TRBJ1-2; D gene uncertain. CDR3 length equals 14 residues. Germline V gene data show CDR1 as SGHDT and CDR2 as YYEEEE. V was cut by 1 base and J by 4 bases, with 11 bases left in between. CDR3 coding DNA: TGTGCCAGCAGCTTGATCCGGGGTCTCTATGGCTACACCTTC. Translation: CASSLIRGLYGYTF.

The chain recombines TRBV19 with TRBJ2-7; D not certain. Trimming left V 5 bases short and J 6 bases short, with 11 bases between. This CDR3 has 12 amino acids. The germline CDR1 and CDR2 sequences are LNHDA and SQIVND (reference sequence). The CDR3 loop is CASSRHLGEQYF. The CDR3 DNA reads TGTGCCAGTAGTCGACACCTTGGCGAGCAGTACTTC.

In its sample, this clone was seen many times. The rearrangement links TRBV9 to TRBJ2-7, with 9 bases aligning to TRBD2. This CDR3 region has 15 residues. Germline lookup yields CDR1 SGDLS and CDR2 YYNGEE. The V segment lost 0 bases and the J segment 2 bases; nucleotides outside the gene matches: 3. This chain's CDR3 is CASSVGPSGAYEQYF. In DNA form, the CDR3 reads TGTGCCAGCAGCGTAGGGCCTAGCGGGGCCTACGAGCAGTACTTC.

The chain carries TRBV18 and TRBJ2-2; 8 bases line up with TRBD1. CDR3 size: 16 residues. The germline V gene encodes CDR1 KGHSH and CDR2 LQKENI. V lost 0 bases to trimming and J lost 7 bases; unmatched junction nucleotides: 7. CDR3 nucleotides: TGTGCCAGCTCACCACCACGGAACAGGGGGGTCGGGGAGCTGTTTTTT. Amino acid sequence: CASSPPRNRGVGELFF.

This clone turned up a few times. The chain uses TRBV2 and TRBJ2-7; 9 positions agree with TRBD2. The V gene's germline CDR1 is SNHLY and CDR2 FYNNEI. V shed 7 bases, J shed 6 bases, and the junction held 10 bases outside the gene matches. This CDR3 has 14 amino acids. The CDR3 sequence: CASMLEAGGLEQYF. CDR3 nucleotides: TGTGCCAGCATGCTAGAAGCGGGAGGTCTCGAGCAGTACTTC.

The gene calls are TRBV19 and TRBJ2-5; TRBD1 matches at 9 bases. The CDR3 consists of 16 residues. V was pared by 3 bases and J by 4 bases, with 9 bases of the junction left unmatched. The germline V gene has CDR1 LNHDA and CDR2 SQIVND (reference sequence). DNA of the CDR3: TGTGCCAGTAGTATGGGACCGGGACAGGGTCGAGAGACCCAGTACTTC. Translation: CASSMGPGQGRETQYF.

The V gene is TRBV15, the J gene TRBJ2-1, with D unresolved. Germline values: CDR1 LNHNV, CDR2 YYDKDF (reference sequence). The length of the CDR3 is 13 residues. Trimming removed 1 base at V and 4 bases at J, with 5 bases between. CDR3 residues: CATSRAQYNEQFF. The CDR3 DNA sequence: TGTGCCACCAGCAGAGCACAATACAATGAGCAGTTCTTC.

This clone turned up a few times. J is TRBJ1-4 and V is TRBV6-5; no firm D call. This CDR3 is 15 amino acids long. Trimming left V 6 bases short and J 4 bases short, with 15 bases between. Germline lookup yields CDR1 MNHEY and CDR2 SVGAGI. CDR3 nucleotide sequence: TGTGCCAGCAGCCTTATGGGAGGCAGTAATGAAAAACTGTTTTTT. Its protein is CASSLMGGSNEKLFF.

The CDR3 region is CASSLQSVQETQYF. The CDR3 nucleotides are TGCGCCAGCAGCTTACAGAGTGTCCAAGAGACCCAGTACTTC. The chain is built from TRBV5-1 and TRBJ2-5; no reliable D call. Deletions cut 2 bases from V and 1 base from J, with 9 bases between. CDR1 and CDR2 (germline): SGHRS, YFSETQ. This CDR3 is 14 amino acids long.

This clone was seen a few times. V is TRBV30 and J is TRBJ2-5, with 11 nucleotides matching TRBD1. The end of the DNA aligns better with TRBJ2-7, so the J call may be wrong. CDR1 is GTSNPN and CDR2 is SVGIG in the germline V gene (reference sequence). The CDR3 totals 14 residues. The CDR3 DNA reads as TGTGCCTGGAGTGTACTAGGGACAGGGGGCGAGCAGTACTTC. Its translation is CAWSVLGTGGEQYF.

This clone was picked up a small number of times. The CDR3 bases are TGCGCCAGCAGCCGATTAGCGGGGGCTAGCACAGATACGCAGTATTTT. Translating it yields CASSRLAGASTDTQYF. The chain is built from TRBV4-3 and TRBJ2-3, with 9 bases aligning to TRBD2. CDR3 size: 16 residues. The V segment lost 4 bases and the J segment 0 bases; nucleotides outside the gene matches: 5. Per germline, CDR1 LGHNA and CDR2 YSLEER.

This rearrangement joins TRBV30 to TRBJ1-1; D is perhaps TRBD1 (5 bases). CDR1 and CDR2 (germline): GTSNPN, SVGIG (reference sequence). The V end lost 0 bases, the J end lost 0 bases, and 17 bases lay between the germline ends. The CDR3 has 17 amino acids. CDR3 residues: CAWSVGLARAMNTEAFF. DNA for the CDR3: TGTGCCTGGAGTGTAGGCCTGGCCAGGGCCATGAACACTGAAGCTTTCTTT.

There are a few counts of this clone. This chain links TRBV5-5 with TRBJ2-5; 10 bases are shared with TRBD1. CDR3 size: 15 residues. V lost 2 bases, J lost 5 bases, and 6 bases stayed unmatched. Germline V lookup: CDR1 SGHKS, CDR2 YYEKEE (reference sequence). CDR3 sequence: CASSFGDRGVETQYF. The CDR3 DNA reads TGTGCCAGCAGCTTCGGGGACAGGGGCGTGGAGACCCAGTACTTC.

The chain couples TRBV9 to TRBJ2-1; D might be TRBD1 (6 bases). The CDR3 length is 13 residues. Trimming removed 3 bases from V and 6 bases from J, with 10 bases in between. The germline V gene has CDR1 SGDLS and CDR2 YYNGEE. CDR3 residues: CASSATGFNEQFF. The CDR3 DNA sequence: TGTGCCAGCAGCGCGACAGGATTCAATGAGCAGTTCTTC.

This clone was seen a handful of times. The chain has TRBV5-1 and TRBJ2-3; 13 bases match TRBD2. The germline CDR1 and CDR2 sequences are SGHRS and YFSETQ. The V and J ends lost 3 bases and 9 bases, in that order; junction bases with no gene match: 13. The CDR3 has 17 residues. The CDR3 here is CASSSGLAGAKGYTQYF. The DNA of the CDR3 is TGCGCCAGCAGCTCCGGACTAGCGGGGGCCAAAGGGTACACGCAGTATTTT.

This clone has more than one count but fewer than ten. The gene calls are TRBV27 and TRBJ1-2; 7 nucleotides match TRBD1. V trimming: 8 bases; J trimming: 6 bases; junction bases outside the gene matches: 12. The CDR3 runs 14 residues. The germline gives CDR1 MNHEY, CDR2 SMNVEV (reference sequence). The DNA of the CDR3 is TGTGCCAGCCGAAGCCTCGACAGGGTGAATGGCTACACCTTC. Translated: CASRSLDRVNGYTF.

The sample holds a few counts of this clone. Additional DNA sequences in this sample encode the identical CDR3. The chain couples TRBV4-3 to TRBJ2-5; 12 bases match TRBD2. CDR1 is LGHNA and CDR2 is YSLEER in the germline V gene. Trimming took 3 bases from V and 5 from J; bases not matched to a gene: 4. This CDR3 region has 15 residues. DNA of the CDR3: TGCGCCAGCAGCCAGACTAGCGGGAGCGGGGAGACCCAGTACTTC. Translated: CASSQTSGSGETQYF.